This is a list of T cell receptor beta chains from one sample in a study of OX40 agonist ivuxolimab in advanced cancers. The method was immunoSEQ multiplex PCR; TCRdb's version includes in-frame clones alone and lacks a portion of them. The sample holds 80,000 to 100,000 clones, around 94% seen once. The specimen was CD4+ or CD8+ T cells sorted from blood, collected in a trial of the OX40 agonist ivuxolimab. Receptor source: an adult with an advanced solid tumor such as melanoma, head and neck, liver or kidney cancer. CDR3s leave out the opening cysteine and the closing phenylalanine or tryptophan.

j_call v_call cdr3_aa
TRBJ1-4 TRBV9 ASSGGQGANEKLF
TRBJ2-7 TRBV10-3 AISASGRETHEQY
TRBJ2-7 TRBV7-8 ASGASVSYEQY
TRBJ1-2 TRBV12-5 ASGLQGDGYT
TRBJ2-7 TRBV4-1 ASSQELARYEQY
TRBJ1-2 TRBV27 ASSPGMFMSYT
TRBJ1-2 TRBV6-5 ASGDNVYGYT
TRBJ2-1 TRBV19 ASRRWAVRASGRNEQF
TRBJ2-3 TRBV10-2 ASSEHKAGGPIDTQY
TRBJ2-5 TRBV18 ASSRVAPQETQY
TRBJ1-2 TRBV7-8 ASSLGTEANYGYT
TRBJ2-1 TRBV7-3 ASSLRAGTILGEQF
TRBJ2-7 TRBV10-3 AISEAGLAGGAHEQY
TRBJ2-3 TRBV29-1 SVETTAVFGTDTQY
TRBJ2-7 TRBV6-6 ASSYLQGDRI
TRBJ2-7 TRBV29-1 SVIGGAGTDYEQY